Listed here is a single TCR beta chain. Produced via immunoSEQ multiplex PCR; TCRdb's table is partial and in-frame only. The top ten clones hold less than 3.5% of a sample with 300,000 to 400,000 clones, under 95% of them seen once. The data derive from a study of blood T cell repertoires in COVID-19. For the study at large: Sample material is recorded as cDNA or gDNA derived from T cells, B-cell-depleted T cells, or PBMCs.

The CDR3 is 14 residues long. Trimming took off 10 bases at V and 1 base at J, with 14 bases between the two ends. The germline CDR1 and CDR2 sequences are KGHDR and SFDVKD. Sequencing was done on a sample of peripheral blood. The genes are TRBV24-1 and TRBJ2-3; D not resolved. This receptor was identified in a woman aged 18-29 years who had recovered from COVID-19. CDR3 protein: CATKSQSGTDTQYF. CDR3 coding DNA: TGTGCCACGAAGAGCCAAAGCGGCACAGATACGCAGTATTTT.